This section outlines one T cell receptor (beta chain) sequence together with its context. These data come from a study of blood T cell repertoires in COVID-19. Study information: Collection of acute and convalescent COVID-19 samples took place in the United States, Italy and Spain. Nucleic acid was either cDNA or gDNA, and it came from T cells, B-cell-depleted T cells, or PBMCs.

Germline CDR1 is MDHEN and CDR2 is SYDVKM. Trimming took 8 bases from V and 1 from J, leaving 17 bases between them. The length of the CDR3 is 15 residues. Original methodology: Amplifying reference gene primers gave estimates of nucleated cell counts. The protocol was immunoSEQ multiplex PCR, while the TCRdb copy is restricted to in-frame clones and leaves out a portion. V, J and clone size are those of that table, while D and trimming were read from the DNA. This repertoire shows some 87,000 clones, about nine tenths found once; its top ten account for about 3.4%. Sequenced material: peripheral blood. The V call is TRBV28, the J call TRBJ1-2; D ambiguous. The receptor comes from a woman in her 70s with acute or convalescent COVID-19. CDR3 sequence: CASGTRDHINYGYTF. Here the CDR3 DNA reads TGTGCCAGCGGAACTAGGGATCACATTAACTATGGCTACACCTTC.